A selection of T cell receptor beta chains follows, all from one sample in a study of cytomegalovirus exposure and HLA in healthy donors. Method: immunoSEQ multiplex PCR; TCRdb's copy keeps in-frame clones and lacks some. The sample table sets out approximately 37,000 clones. Sequencing input: PBMCs. These receptors originate from a male donor in good health and CMV-seronegative. Both conserved end residues are part of each CDR3. Each record gives: CDR3 protein, J gene, V gene.

CDR3aa: CASSETTGVTEAFF; j_gene: TRBJ1-1; v_gene: TRBV13
CDR3aa: CASSWDRTNSPLHF; j_gene: TRBJ1-6; v_gene: TRBV5-4
CDR3aa: CASSLTGVDTGELFF; j_gene: TRBJ2-2; v_gene: TRBV5-1
CDR3aa: CASSPFDRGIGGYTF; j_gene: TRBJ1-2; v_gene: TRBV7-9
CDR3aa: CASSQTARNTEAFF; j_gene: TRBJ1-1; v_gene: TRBV6-6
CDR3aa: CASSSDRRNTGELFF; j_gene: TRBJ2-2; v_gene: TRBV5-6
CDR3aa: CASSLGRGNNSPLHF; j_gene: TRBJ1-6; v_gene: TRBV5-1
CDR3aa: CASSSLVRAPYNEQFF; j_gene: TRBJ2-1; v_gene: TRBV5-6
CDR3aa: CASSPGTGDTEAFF; j_gene: TRBJ1-1; v_gene: TRBV9
CDR3aa: CATSRDTMNTEAFF; j_gene: TRBJ1-1; v_gene: TRBV15
CDR3aa: CASSISGQGAPHEQYF; j_gene: TRBJ2-7; v_gene: TRBV19
CDR3aa: CASSLRDRDYTQYF; j_gene: TRBJ2-3; v_gene: TRBV4-1
CDR3aa: CASSQAFAGTLAYEQYF; j_gene: TRBJ2-7; v_gene: TRBV4-1
CDR3aa: CASSIGGVGTEAFF; j_gene: TRBJ1-1; v_gene: TRBV19
CDR3aa: CASSQRQAGVTDTQYF; j_gene: TRBJ2-3; v_gene: TRBV4-2
CDR3aa: CASSEDGTGTSYEQYF; j_gene: TRBJ2-7; v_gene: TRBV6-4
CDR3aa: CASSPPIVYSGNTIYF; j_gene: TRBJ1-3; v_gene: TRBV11-2